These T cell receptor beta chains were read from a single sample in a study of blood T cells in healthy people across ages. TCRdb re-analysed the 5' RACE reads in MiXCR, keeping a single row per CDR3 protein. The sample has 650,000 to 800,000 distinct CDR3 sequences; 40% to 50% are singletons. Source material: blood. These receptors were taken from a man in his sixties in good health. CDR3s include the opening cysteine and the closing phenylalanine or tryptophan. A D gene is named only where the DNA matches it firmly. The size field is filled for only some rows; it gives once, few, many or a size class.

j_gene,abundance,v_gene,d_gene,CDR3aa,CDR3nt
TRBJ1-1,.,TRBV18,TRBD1,CASSPRGDSTEAFF,TGTGCCAGCTCACCACGGGGGGACAGCACTGAAGCTTTCTTT
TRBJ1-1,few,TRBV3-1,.,CASSQDYGDLTEAFF,TGTGCCAGCAGCCAAGATTACGGGGACCTGACTGAAGCTTTCTTT
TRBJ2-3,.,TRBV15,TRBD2,CATSSFLGAGGSTDTQYF,TGTGCCACCAGCAGCTTTCTTGGGGCGGGGGGGAGCACAGATACGCAGTATTTT
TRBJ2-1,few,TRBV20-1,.,CSASRAGTYNEQFF,TGCAGTGCTAGTCGAGCGGGCACCTACAATGAGCAGTTCTTC
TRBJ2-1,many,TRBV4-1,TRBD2,CASSPSGTSFGAQFF,TGCGCCAGCAGCCCATCCGGGACTAGTTTCGGTGCGCAGTTCTTC
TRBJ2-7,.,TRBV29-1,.,CSVARGILYEQYF,TGCAGCGTTGCCAGGGGAATCCTCTACGAGCAGTACTTC
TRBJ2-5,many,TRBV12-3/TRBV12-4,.,CASSLIDAGREQYF,TGTGCCAGCAGTTTAATTGACGCAGGCAGAGAGCAGTACTTC
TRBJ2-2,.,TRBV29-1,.,CSVLGVTGELFF,TGCAGCGTTCTGGGGGTCACCGGGGAGCTGTTTTTT
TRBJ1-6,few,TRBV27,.,CASSDGRQQNSPLHF,TGTGCCAGCAGCGATGGGAGGCAGCAGAATTCACCCCTCCACTTT
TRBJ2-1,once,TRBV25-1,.,CASSVSSDRQFF,TGTGCCAGCAGTGTATCTTCGGACAGGCAGTTCTTC
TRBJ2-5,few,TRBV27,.,CASSFAGPRRETQYF,TGTGCCAGCAGTTTTGCCGGGCCCCGTAGGGAGACCCAGTACTTC
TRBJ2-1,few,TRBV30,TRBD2,CAWIRTSGGAYNEQFF,TGTGCCTGGATCCGGACTAGCGGGGGGGCATACAATGAGCAGTTCTTC
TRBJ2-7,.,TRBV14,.,CASSRGTPFEQYF,TGTGCCAGCAGCCGTGGAACCCCATTCGAGCAGTACTTC
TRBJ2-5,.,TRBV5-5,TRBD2,CASSLIHISGGLGETQYF,TGTGCCAGCAGTCTGATTCACATTAGCGGGGGGTTGGGAGAGACCCAGTACTTC
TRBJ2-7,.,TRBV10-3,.,CAISGSDWEQYF,TGTGCCATCAGTGGCTCCGACTGGGAGCAGTACTTC
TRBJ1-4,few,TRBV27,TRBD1,CASGRTGESSEKLFF,TGTGCCAGCGGGCGGACAGGGGAGTCCAGTGAAAAACTGTTTTTT
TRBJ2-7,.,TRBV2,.,CASSDAASYEQYF,TGTGCCAGCAGTGACGCGGCTAGCTACGAGCAGTACTTC
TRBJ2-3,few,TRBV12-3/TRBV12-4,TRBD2,CASSYGGTTDTQYF,TGTGCCAGCAGTTACGGGGGGACCACAGATACGCAGTATTTT
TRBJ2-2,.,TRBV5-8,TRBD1,CASSYRDRSAGELFF,TGTGCCAGCAGCTACCGGGACAGGTCGGCCGGGGAGCTGTTTTTT
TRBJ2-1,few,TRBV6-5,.,CASSYYGDEQFF,TGTGCCAGCAGTTACTATGGGGACGAGCAGTTCTTC
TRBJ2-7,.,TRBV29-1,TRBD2,CSVQLAGGYYEQYF,TGCAGCGTTCAACTAGCGGGTGGATACTACGAGCAGTACTTC
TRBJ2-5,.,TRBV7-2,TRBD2,CASSPGLAGQGTQYF,TGTGCCAGCAGCCCCGGACTAGCGGGGCAGGGGACCCAGTACTTC
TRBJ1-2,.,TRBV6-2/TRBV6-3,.,CASRSTGVPGYTF,TGTGCCAGCAGATCGACGGGAGTCCCTGGCTACACCTTC
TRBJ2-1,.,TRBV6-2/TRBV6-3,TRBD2,CASSSRLAGNNEQFF,TGTGCCAGCAGTTCCAGACTAGCGGGGAACAATGAGCAGTTCTTC
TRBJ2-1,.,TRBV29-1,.,CSVLSGLTGGYNEQFF,TGCAGCGTTTTGTCCGGACTTACCGGGGGCTACAATGAGCAGTTCTTC
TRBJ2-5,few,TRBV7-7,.,CASSLTDGGWETQYF,TGTGCCAGCAGCTTAACGGACGGGGGATGGGAGACCCAGTACTTC
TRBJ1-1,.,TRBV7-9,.,CASSLVPRPEAFF,TGTGCCAGCAGCTTAGTTCCCCGACCTGAAGCTTTCTTT
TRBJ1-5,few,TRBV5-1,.,CASSKDINQPQHF,TGCGCCAGCAGCAAAGACATTAATCAGCCCCAGCATTTT
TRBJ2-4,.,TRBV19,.,CASTKGNQGNIQYF,TGTGCCAGTACCAAGGGGAATCAGGGAAACATTCAGTACTTC
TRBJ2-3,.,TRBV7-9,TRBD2,CASSPWRGSVTDTQYF,TGTGCCAGCAGCCCTTGGCGGGGGAGCGTCACAGATACGCAGTATTTT
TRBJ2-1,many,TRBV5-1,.,CASSLEAAPYNEQFF,TGCGCCAGCAGCTTGGAGGCAGCCCCCTACAATGAGCAGTTCTTC
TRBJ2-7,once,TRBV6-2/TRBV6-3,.,CASSRPGYEQYF,TGTGCCAGCAGCCGCCCCGGCTACGAGCAGTACTTC
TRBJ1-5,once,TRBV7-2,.,CASSLVLGNQPQHF,TGTGCCAGCAGCTTAGTTTTAGGGAATCAGCCCCAGCATTTT
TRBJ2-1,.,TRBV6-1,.,CASKGTPGNEQFF,TGTGCCAGCAAGGGAACCCCGGGCAATGAGCAGTTCTTC
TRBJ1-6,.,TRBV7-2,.,CASSPPGSPLHF,TGTGCCAGCAGCCCCCCGGGTTCACCCCTCCACTTT
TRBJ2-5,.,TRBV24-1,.,CATSDFQASQETQYF,TGTGCCACCAGTGATTTCCAGGCGTCCCAAGAGACCCAGTACTTC
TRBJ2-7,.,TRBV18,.,CASSLSSEVEQYF,TGTGCCAGCTCACTCAGTTCTGAGGTCGAGCAGTACTTC
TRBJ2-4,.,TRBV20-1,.,CSARASDNKRLAKNIQYF,TGCAGTGCTAGAGCGAGCGACAATAAAAGACTAGCCAAAAACATTCAGTACTTC
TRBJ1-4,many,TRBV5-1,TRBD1,CASCPKTGDEKLFF,TGCGCCAGCTGCCCAAAGACAGGGGACGAAAAACTGTTTTTT
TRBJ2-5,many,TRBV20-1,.,CSARGVVSGDEQYF,TGCAGTGCTAGAGGGGTAGTTTCAGGGGATGAGCAGTACTTC
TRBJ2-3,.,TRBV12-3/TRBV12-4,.,CASSFMVRTDTQYF,TGTGCCAGCAGTTTTATGGTGCGGACAGATACGCAGTATTTT
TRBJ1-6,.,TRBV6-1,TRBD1,CASRTGVVRDSYNSPLHF,TGTGCCAGCAGGACAGGGGTGGTTAGGGACTCCTATAATTCACCCCTCCACTTT
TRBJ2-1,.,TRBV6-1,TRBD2,CASSTSGASVYNEQFF,TGTGCCAGCAGTACCAGCGGGGCGTCAGTCTACAATGAGCAGTTCTTC
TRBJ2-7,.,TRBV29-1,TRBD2,CSVTIRTSGGSQYF,TGCAGCGTCACCATCAGGACTAGCGGGGGGAGCCAGTACTTC
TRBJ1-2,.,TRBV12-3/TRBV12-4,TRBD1,CASSETGVGYTF,TGTGCCAGCAGTGAAACAGGGGTTGGCTACACCTTC
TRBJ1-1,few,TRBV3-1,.,CASAWGGSGTEAFF,TGTGCCAGCGCCTGGGGGGGGTCGGGAACTGAAGCTTTCTTT